One TCR beta chain is described in this entry. What it binds is unknown. This sample was included in a study of T cells after yellow fever vaccination. Study context: Where fractions had low cell numbers, libraries were prepared from them with the SMART-Seq v4 Ultra Low Input RNA kit. Study-level results: Post-booster repertoires contained most primary-vaccination clones again (around 97% CD4, 85% to 90% CD8). There was a small share of clonotypes that showed up in both the CD4 and CD8 compartments.

They built TCR cDNA with 5'RACE template switching, a step that put in a universal primer site and UMIs. TCRdb itself ran the 5' RACE reads through MiXCR, one entry per CDR3 protein. The repertoire includes 500,000 to 650,000 distinct CDR3 sequences, roughly an eighth of them detected once, and under 15% sits in the top ten. V lost 6 bases and J lost 3, with 9 bases in between. The CDR3 has 13 amino acids. The sample consisted of PBMCs, taken on the day of the yellow fever booster vaccination. This clonotype originated in a young man who received the YFV17D yellow fever vaccine. The gene calls are TRBV12-3 or TRBV12-4 and TRBJ1-3, with D possibly TRBD1 on 6 matching bases. This CDR3 reads CASSRQVGNTIYF. CDR3 sequence (DNA): TGTGCCAGCAGCAGACAGGTTGGAAACACCATATATTTT.